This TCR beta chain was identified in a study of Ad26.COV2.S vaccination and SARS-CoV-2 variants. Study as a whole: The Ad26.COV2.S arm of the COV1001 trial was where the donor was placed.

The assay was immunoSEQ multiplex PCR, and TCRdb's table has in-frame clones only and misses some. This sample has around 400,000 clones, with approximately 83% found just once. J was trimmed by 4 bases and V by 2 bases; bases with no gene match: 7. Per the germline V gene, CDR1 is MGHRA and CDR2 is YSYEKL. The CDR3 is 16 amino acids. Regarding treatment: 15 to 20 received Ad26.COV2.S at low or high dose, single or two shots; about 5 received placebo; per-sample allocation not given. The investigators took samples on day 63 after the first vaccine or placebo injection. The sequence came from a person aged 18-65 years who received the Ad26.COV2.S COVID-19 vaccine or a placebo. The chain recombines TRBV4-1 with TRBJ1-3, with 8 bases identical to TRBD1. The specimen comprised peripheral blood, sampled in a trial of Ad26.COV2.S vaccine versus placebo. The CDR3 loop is CASSQPTGEPGNTIYF. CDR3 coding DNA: TGCGCCAGCAGCCAACCGACAGGGGAGCCCGGAAACACCATATATTTT.